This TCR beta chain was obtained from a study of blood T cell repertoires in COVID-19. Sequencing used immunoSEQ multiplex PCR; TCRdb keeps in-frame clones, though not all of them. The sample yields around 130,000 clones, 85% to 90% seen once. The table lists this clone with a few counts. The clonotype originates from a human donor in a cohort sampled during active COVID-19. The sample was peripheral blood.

This chain's CDR3 is CASSHGTVMGQYV. CDR3 in DNA: TGTGCCAGCAGCCACGGGACAGTAATGGGTCAGTACGTC. The chain joins TRBV6-2 or TRBV6-3 to TRBJ2-7, with 7 bases identical to TRBD1. CDR3 length equals 13 residues. J was trimmed by 10 bases and V by 6 bases; bases with no gene match: 12. From germline, CDR1 is MNHEY and CDR2 SVGEGT.